The source of this T cell receptor beta chain is a study of Graves' ophthalmopathy and Graves' hyperthyroidism. The study amplified TCR beta CDR3 regions using RNA transcripts. An opening RT-PCR round employed HTBI primers and preceded a second-round multiplex PCR. TCRdb itself ran the multiplex PCR reads through MiXCR, one entry per CDR3 protein. The sample records almost 750,000 distinct CDR3 sequences, 40% being singletons. Germline loops: CDR1 DFQATT, CDR2 SNEGSKA (reference sequence). The CDR3 loop spans 14 amino acids. The trim removed 0 bases at V and 1 base at J, leaving 2 bases unmatched. About this clonotype itself: Its target is not known.

Study-level findings and limits: Most thyroid clonotypes expanded beyond 0.001 frequency were also found in blood. Prediction of ophthalmopathy progression reached around 71% sensitivity and under 80% specificity. Classification of ophthalmopathy versus stable hyperthyroidism by a 13-signature model yielded 85% to 90% sensitivity and around 80% specificity.

Exclusion applied to patients with other autoimmune diseases, uncontrolled infections, pregnancy or lactation. The chain combines TRBV20-1 with TRBJ1-1; 7 nucleotides agree with TRBD1. This TCR was recovered from an adult man with Graves' ophthalmopathy. The sequenced sample consisted of peripheral blood. The CDR3 here is CSAREYRGNTEAFF. The CDR3 nucleotides are TGCAGTGCTAGAGAGTACAGGGGGAACACTGAAGCTTTCTTT.